The 6 T cell receptor beta chains below come from one sample, sequenced in a study of cytomegalovirus exposure and HLA in healthy donors. The PCR used 60 Vbeta and 13 Jbeta primers. Assay: immunoSEQ multiplex PCR; the TCRdb copy retains only in-frame clones and omits some. The table has about 160,000 clones, over 60% seen once. Source material: PBMCs. All receptors come from a woman aged 25 to 39 in good health and CMV-seronegative.

This clone was detected only a few times. The chain joins TRBV18 to TRBJ2-7, with 7 bases identical to TRBD1. This CDR3 region has 14 residues. J lost 3 bases, V lost 3 bases, and 5 bases had no gene match. Germline values: CDR1 KGHSH, CDR2 LQKENI. For the CDR3, the DNA is TGTGCCAGCTCACCTGACAGGGTGAGCTACGAGCAGTACTTC. Encoded protein: CASSPDRVSYEQYF.

This clone came up a few times. The chain recombines TRBV6-6 with TRBJ2-1, with TRBD2 matching over 7 bases. The CDR3 runs 16 residues. Germline CDR1 reads MNHNY; CDR2 reads SVGAGI (reference sequence). The V gene end was trimmed by 0 bases and the J gene end by 5 bases; junction bases not matched to a gene: 7. In DNA form, the CDR3 reads TGTGCCAGCAGTTACTCAGGGTGGGGAGGGGACAATGAGCAGTTCTTC. Its protein is CASSYSGWGGDNEQFF.

V usage is TRBV28 and J usage is TRBJ2-1; 11 nucleotides line up with TRBD2. This CDR3 is built from 16 residues. Germline V gene sequence: CDR1 MDHEN, CDR2 SYDVKM. After removal of 2 bases from V and 3 bases from J, the junction contained 3 bases not matched to a gene. DNA of the CDR3: TGTGCCAGCAGTTTAATGGGACTAGCGGACTACAATGAGCAGTTCTTC. This codes for CASSLMGLADYNEQFF. Using reference TRBV28 and TRBJ2-1 for the parts outside the CDR3, the full variable domain is DVKVTQSSRYLVKRTGEKVFLECVQDMDHENMFWYRQDPGLGLRLIYFSYDVKMKEKGDIPEGYSVSREKKERFSLILESASTNQTSMYLCASSLMGLADYNEQFFGPGTRLTVL.

This clone was picked up a small number of times. The chain recombines TRBV6-5 with TRBJ2-3; the D gene is possibly TRBD1 (7 bases). The CDR3 is 13 amino acids. The V and J ends lost 7 bases and 6 bases respectively, with 14 bases between them. Per the germline V gene, CDR1 is MNHEY and CDR2 is SVGAGI. CDR3 coding DNA: TGTGCCAGCATAGGCAGGGGGGTGGATACGCAGTATTTT. It is translated as CASIGRGVDTQYF.

In its sample, this clone was seen a few times. This chain uses TRBV2 with TRBJ1-5; D uncertain. The CDR3 covers 15 residues. The germline gives CDR1 SNHLY, CDR2 FYNNEI. V was shortened by 2 bases and J by 4 bases, with 12 bases between the two germline ends. The CDR3 here is CASSESGIGNQPQHF. In DNA, the CDR3 is TGTGCCAGCAGTGAAAGCGGGATTGGGAATCAGCCCCAGCATTTT.

The chain links TRBV7-9 to TRBJ2-5; 12 nucleotides agree with TRBD2. CDR1 and CDR2 from the germline V gene are SEHNR and FQNEAQ (reference sequence). V gave up 1 base and J gave up 2 bases; unmatched junction bases: 8. This CDR3 has 18 amino acids. The CDR3 coding sequence is TGTGCCAGCAGCTTAGTCCCTCTAGCGGGGGGGCGTCAAGAGACCCAGTACTTC. Protein: CASSLVPLAGGRQETQYF.